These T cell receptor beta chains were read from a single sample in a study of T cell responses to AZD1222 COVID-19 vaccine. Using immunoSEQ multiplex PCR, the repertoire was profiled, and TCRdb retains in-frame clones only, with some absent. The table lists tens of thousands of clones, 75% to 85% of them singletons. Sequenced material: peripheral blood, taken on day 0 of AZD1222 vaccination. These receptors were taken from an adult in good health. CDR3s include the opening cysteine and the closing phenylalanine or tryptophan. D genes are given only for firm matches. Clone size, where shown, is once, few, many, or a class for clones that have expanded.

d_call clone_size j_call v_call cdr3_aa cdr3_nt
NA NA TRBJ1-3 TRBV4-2 CASSQGFRSGNTIYF TGTGCCAGCAGCCAAGGTTTCAGATCAGGAAACACCATATATTTT
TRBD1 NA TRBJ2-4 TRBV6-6 CASSYTGVSSKNIQYF TGTGCCAGCAGTTATACAGGGGTCTCATCCAAAAACATTCAGTACTTC
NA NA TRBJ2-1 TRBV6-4 CASSGGTGRNEQFF TGTGCCAGCAGTGGAGGAACAGGGAGGAATGAGCAGTTCTTC
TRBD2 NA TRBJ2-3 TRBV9 CASSVDGGGGSTDTQYF TGTGCCAGCAGCGTAGATGGCGGGGGGGGTAGCACAGATACGCAGTATTTT
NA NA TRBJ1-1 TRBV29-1 CSVDRGETEAFF TGCAGCGTTGACAGGGGAGAAACTGAAGCTTTCTTT
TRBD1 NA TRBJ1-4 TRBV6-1 CASSDRGGVKLFF TGTGCCAGCAGTGACAGGGGGGGTGTAAAACTGTTTTTT
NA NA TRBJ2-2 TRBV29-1 CSVATTGELFF TGCAGCGTTGCAACCACCGGGGAGCTGTTTTTT
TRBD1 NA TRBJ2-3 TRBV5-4 CASSLGDRGTDTQYF TGTGCCAGCAGCTTGGGGGACAGGGGGACGGATACGCAGTATTTT
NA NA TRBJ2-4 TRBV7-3 CASSPTPPRGVAKNIQYF TGTGCCAGCAGCCCGACCCCCCCCCGGGGAGTAGCCAAAAACATTCAGTACTTC
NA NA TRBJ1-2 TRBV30 CAWSSMGSCTF TGTGCCTGGAGTTCAATGGGGAGTTGCACCTTC
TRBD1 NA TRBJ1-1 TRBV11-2 CASSLDLGTSRDRVNTEAFF TGTGCCAGCAGCTTAGATTTGGGGACCTCCAGGGACAGGGTGAACACTGAAGCTTTCTTT
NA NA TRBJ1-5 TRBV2 CASSEALGSYYSNQPQHF TGTGCCAGCAGTGAAGCGCTTGGGTCATACTATAGCAATCAGCCCCAGCATTTT
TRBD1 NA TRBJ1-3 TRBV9 CASSPDRGIGNTIYF TGTGCCAGCAGCCCCGACAGGGGAATCGGAAACACCATATATTTT
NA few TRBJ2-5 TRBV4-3 CASSQADSRKETQYF TGCGCCAGCAGCCAGGCGGACTCCCGGAAGGAGACCCAGTACTTC
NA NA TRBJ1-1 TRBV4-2 CASSLEGGTEAFF TGTGCCAGCAGCCTGGAGGGAGGCACTGAAGCTTTCTTT
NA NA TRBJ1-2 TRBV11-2 CASSWEGGRDLYGYTF TGTGCCAGCAGCTGGGAAGGAGGGCGAGATCTCTATGGCTACACCTTC
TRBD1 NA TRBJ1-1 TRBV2 CATQGGFAEAFF TGTGCCACCCAGGGGGGGTTCGCTGAAGCTTTCTTT
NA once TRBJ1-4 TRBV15 CATSKDLGDGEKLFF TGTGCCACCAGCAAAGACCTTGGGGACGGGGAAAAACTGTTTTTT
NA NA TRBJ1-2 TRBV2 CASRWGWGFYGYTF TGTGCCAGCAGATGGGGGTGGGGGTTTTATGGCTACACCTTC
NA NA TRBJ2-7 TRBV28 CASRNLLGSYEQYF TGTGCCAGCAGAAACTTGCTGGGATCCTACGAGCAGTACTTC
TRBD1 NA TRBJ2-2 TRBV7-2 CASSAGQDTGELFF TGTGCCAGCAGCGCGGGACAGGACACCGGGGAGCTGTTTTTT
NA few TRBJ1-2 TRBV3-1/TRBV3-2 CASSTLQRDGYTF TGTGCCAGCAGCACTCTACAACGGGATGGCTACACCTTC
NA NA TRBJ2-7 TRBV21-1 CASSTRDRDYEQYF TGTGCCAGCAGCACCCGGGACAGGGACTACGAGCAGTACTTC
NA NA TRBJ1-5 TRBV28 CASSRESQPQHF TGTGCCAGCAGTAGAGAGAGCCAGCCCCAGCATTTT
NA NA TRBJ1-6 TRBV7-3 CASSLHGGFGNSPLHF TGTGCCAGCAGCTTACACGGGGGGTTCGGTAATTCACCCCTCCACTTT
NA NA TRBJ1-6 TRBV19 CASSTGDINSPLHF TGTGCCAGTAGTACGGGGGACATTAATTCACCCCTCCACTTT
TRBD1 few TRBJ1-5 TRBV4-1 CASSQVASDRGHQPQHF TGCGCCAGCAGCCAAGTCGCCTCGGACAGGGGGCATCAGCCCCAGCATTTT